These 15 T cell receptor beta chains originate from one sample sequenced in a study of T-cell reconstitution after alpha-beta-depleted transplantation in children. Unique molecular identifiers featured in how the TCRbeta library was prepared. TCRdb re-analysed the PCR reads in MiXCR, keeping a single row per CDR3 protein. The repertoire consists of about a million distinct CDR3 sequences, with less than 30% occurring once and the leading ten covering roughly 31%. Sequenced material: PBMCs, mostly from graft donor cells, taken 360 days after TCRalphabeta/CD19-depleted stem cell transplant. Receptors were obtained from a boy under two years old who had a stem cell transplant for SCID, so the T cells may come from the graft donor.

V gene TRBV20-1 combines with J gene TRBJ2-5; 8 nucleotides line up with TRBD2. Germline V lookup: CDR1 DFQATT, CDR2 SNEGSKA (reference sequence). CDR3 length: 14 amino acids. V lost 5 bases to trimming and J lost 4 bases; unmatched junction nucleotides: 9. The CDR3 DNA sequence: TGCAGTGCTGGTATGACTAGCGTCATAGAGACCCAGTACTTC. It is translated as CSAGMTSVIETQYF.

CDR3 residues: CAISDMSPVSYNEQFF. CDR3 in DNA: TGTGCCATCAGTGACATGTCGCCAGTTTCCTACAATGAGCAGTTCTTC. This rearrangement joins TRBV10-3 to TRBJ2-1, with no clear D. The V gene lost 3 bases and the J gene lost 1 base, with 13 bases spanning the gap. The CDR3 extends over 16 amino acids. Germline V lookup: CDR1 ENHRY, CDR2 SYGVKD.

The chain is built from TRBV28 and TRBJ1-5, with D unclear. Trimming shortened V by 8 bases and J by 2 bases, and 19 bases separated the two germline ends. Germline values: CDR1 MDHEN, CDR2 SYDVKM. This CDR3 is built from 16 residues. Here the CDR3 DNA reads TGTGCCAGCGGAGGTGGCGGGATAGTCGGCAATCAGCCCCAGCATTTT. Protein sequence: CASGGGGIVGNQPQHF.

This clonotype came up a few times. The rearrangement uses TRBV11-1 and TRBJ1-5, with 7 bases aligning to TRBD1. The CDR3 sequence is 18 residues long. J was trimmed by 7 bases and V by 3 bases; bases with no gene match: 18. Germline V CDR1 and CDR2: SGHAT, FQDESV (reference sequence). Here the CDR3 reads CASSFSSPGTENSQPQHF. CDR3 DNA sequence: TGTGCCAGCAGCTTTTCATCCCCCGGGACAGAGAATAGCCAGCCCCAGCATTTT.

CDR3 nucleotides: TGCGCCAGCAGCCTAACTACTAGCCGCTACGAGCAGTACTTC. It translates to CASSLTTSRYEQYF. The chain employs TRBV5-1 and TRBJ2-7, with D possibly TRBD2 on 6 matching bases. This CDR3 spans 14 amino acids. Germline CDR1 reads SGHRS; CDR2 reads YFSETQ. The V end lost 4 bases, the J end lost 3 bases, and 14 bases lay between the germline ends.

The J gene is TRBJ2-7, the V gene TRBV20-1; D may correspond to TRBD1 or TRBD2 (5 bases each). This CDR3 has 13 residues. The V gene lost 2 bases and the J gene lost 2 bases, with 10 bases spanning the gap. From germline, CDR1 is DFQATT and CDR2 SNEGSKA (reference sequence). This CDR3 is CSARTGATYEQYF. The CDR3 nucleotides read TGCAGTGCTAGAACCGGGGCAACCTACGAGCAGTACTTC.

V usage is TRBV25-1 and J usage is TRBJ2-4; 7 nucleotides line up with TRBD1. Trimming took 6 bases from V and 12 from J; bases not matched to a gene: 8. This CDR3 is 12 amino acids long. Germline lookup yields CDR1 MGHDK and CDR2 SYGVNS. The CDR3 is CASSGEGQDQYF. The CDR3 DNA reads TGTGCCAGCAGCGGAGAAGGACAGGATCAGTACTTC.

This chain links TRBV7-8 with TRBJ2-3, with 8 bases lining up with TRBD2. Germline V lookup: CDR1 SGHVS, CDR2 FQNEAQ. V dropped 5 bases and J dropped 2; count of bases not matched to a gene: 12. The CDR3 totals 17 residues. The CDR3 region has the DNA TGTGCCAGCAGCCCCCGCTGGGGTAGCGGGGCCACAGATACGCAGTATTTT. Protein: CASSPRWGSGATDTQYF.

The chain is built from TRBV3-1 and TRBJ1-1; D unresolved. Trimming shortened V by 1 base and J by 9 bases, and 9 bases separated the two germline ends. There are 12 residues in the CDR3. The germline V gene encodes CDR1 LGHDT and CDR2 YNNKEL (reference sequence). CDR3 protein: CASSQGLTKAFF. DNA for the CDR3: TGTGCCAGCAGCCAAGGTCTGACGAAAGCTTTCTTT.

The rearrangement links TRBV3-1 to TRBJ2-1, with a weak D call TRBD2 (5 bases). This CDR3 is 15 amino acids long. Looked up from germline, CDR1 is LGHDT and CDR2 is YNNKEL (reference sequence). V shed 4 bases and J shed 4 bases, with 14 bases lying between them. This chain's CDR3 is CASSRRSSGYNEQFF. CDR3 in DNA: TGTGCCAGCAGCCGCCGGAGTTCGGGGTACAATGAGCAGTTCTTC.

The V and J genes are TRBV4-1 and TRBJ2-7; TRBD1 agrees at 11 bases. Germline V CDR1 and CDR2: MGHRA, YSYEKL. The trim removed 0 bases at V and 4 bases at J, leaving 5 bases unmatched. The CDR3 sequence is 16 residues long. CDR3 sequence reads: CASSQESDRGRYEQYF. The CDR3, as DNA: TGCGCCAGCAGCCAAGAGTCGGACAGGGGGCGATACGAGCAGTACTTC.

This clonotype was observed a handful of times. J is TRBJ1-1 and V is TRBV29-1; D gene uncertain. V shed 5 bases and J shed 1 base, with 8 bases lying between them. The CDR3 has 12 residues. CDR1 and CDR2 from the germline V gene are SQVTM and ANQGSEA. The CDR3 DNA follows: TGCAGCGTTCTCGAGGGGAACACTGAAGCTTTCTTT. Residues: CSVLEGNTEAFF.

This chain links TRBV7-6 with TRBJ1-6; weak D call: TRBD1 (5 bases). CDR3 size: 16 residues. The ends were cut back, 1 base at V and 8 bases at J, with 15 bases in the middle. The germline gives CDR1 SGHVS, CDR2 FNYEAQ. The CDR3 loop reads CASSLVTLGGDSPLHF. The CDR3 nucleotides read TGTGCCAGCAGCTTAGTTACTTTGGGGGGGGATTCACCCCTCCACTTT.

The chain combines TRBV28 with TRBJ1-5; no definite D call. Trimming pared 5 bases from V and 5 bases from J, leaving 19 bases between. Germline V gene data show CDR1 as MDHEN and CDR2 as SYDVKM. CDR3 size: 16 residues. The CDR3 sequence is CASSPTTQAGYQPQHF. In DNA form, the CDR3 reads TGTGCCAGCAGTCCGACGACCCAGGCGGGATATCAGCCCCAGCATTTT. The variable domain in full, with the rest retrieved from reference TRBV28 and TRBJ1-5, is DVKVTQSSRYLVKRTGEKVFLECVQDMDHENMFWYRQDPGLGLRLIYFSYDVKMKEKGDIPEGYSVSREKKERFSLILESASTNQTSMYLCASSPTTQAGYQPQHFGDGTRLSIL.

This rearrangement joins TRBV11-2 to TRBJ1-1, with TRBD1 matching 8 bases. J gave up 8 bases and V 3 bases, and 17 bases lay outside the gene matches. This CDR3 has 17 residues. From germline, CDR1 is SGHAT and CDR2 FQNNGV. The CDR3 nucleotides read TGTGCCAGCAGCTTTCAGGCTGACAGGGGACGTCTGTGGGAAGCTTTCTTT. As protein: CASSFQADRGRLWEAFF.